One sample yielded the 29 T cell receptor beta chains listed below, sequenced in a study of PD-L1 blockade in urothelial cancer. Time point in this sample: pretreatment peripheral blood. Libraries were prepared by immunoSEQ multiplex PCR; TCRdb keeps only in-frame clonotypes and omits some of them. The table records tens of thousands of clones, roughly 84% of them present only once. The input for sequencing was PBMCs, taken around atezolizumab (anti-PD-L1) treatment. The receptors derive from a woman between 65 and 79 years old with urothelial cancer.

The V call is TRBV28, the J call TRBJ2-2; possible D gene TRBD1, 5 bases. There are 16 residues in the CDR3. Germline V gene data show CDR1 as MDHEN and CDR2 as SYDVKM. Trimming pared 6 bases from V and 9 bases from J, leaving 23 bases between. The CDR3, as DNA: TGTGCCAGCAGCCAACCTGCAGGGTGGTTATCCAGGGAGCTGTTTTTT. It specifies CASSQPAGWLSRELFF.

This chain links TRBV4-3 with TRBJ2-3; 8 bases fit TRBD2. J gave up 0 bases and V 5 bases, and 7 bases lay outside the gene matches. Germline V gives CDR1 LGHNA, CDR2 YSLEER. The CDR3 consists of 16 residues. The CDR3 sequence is CASSDSGEPSTDTQYF. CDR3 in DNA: TGCGCCAGCAGCGATAGCGGGGAGCCTAGCACAGATACGCAGTATTTT.

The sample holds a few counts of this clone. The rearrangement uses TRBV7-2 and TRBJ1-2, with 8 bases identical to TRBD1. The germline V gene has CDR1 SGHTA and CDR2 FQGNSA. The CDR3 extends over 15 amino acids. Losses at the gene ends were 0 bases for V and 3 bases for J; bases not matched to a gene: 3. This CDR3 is CASSLAPGQDYGYTF. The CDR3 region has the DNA TGTGCCAGCAGCTTAGCGCCGGGACAGGACTATGGCTACACCTTC.

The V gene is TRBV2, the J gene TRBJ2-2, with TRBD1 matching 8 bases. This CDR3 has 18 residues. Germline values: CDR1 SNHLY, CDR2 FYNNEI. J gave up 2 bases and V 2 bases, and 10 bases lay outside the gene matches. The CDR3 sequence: CASSEILWAGGNTGELFF. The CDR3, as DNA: TGTGCCAGCAGTGAAATCCTATGGGCAGGGGGCAACACCGGGGAGCTGTTTTTT.

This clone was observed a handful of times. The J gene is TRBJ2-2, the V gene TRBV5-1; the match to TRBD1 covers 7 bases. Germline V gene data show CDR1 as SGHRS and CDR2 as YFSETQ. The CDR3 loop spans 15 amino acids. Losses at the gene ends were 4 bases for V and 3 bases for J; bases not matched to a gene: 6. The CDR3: CASSQWDSHTGELFF. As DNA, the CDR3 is TGCGCCAGCAGCCAATGGGACAGTCACACCGGGGAGCTGTTTTTT.

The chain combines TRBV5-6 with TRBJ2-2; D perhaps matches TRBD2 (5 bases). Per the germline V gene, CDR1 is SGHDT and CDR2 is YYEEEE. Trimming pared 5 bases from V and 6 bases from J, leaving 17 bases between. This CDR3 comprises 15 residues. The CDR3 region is CASRLRVAAAGELFF. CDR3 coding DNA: TGTGCCAGCAGACTGCGGGTTGCGGCCGCCGGGGAGCTGTTTTTT.

This CDR3 is CASSPRGVPAYEQYF. CDR3 sequence (DNA): TGTGCCAGCTCACCACGGGGGGTTCCTGCCTACGAGCAGTACTTC. V gene TRBV18 combines with J gene TRBJ2-7; weak D call: TRBD2 (6 bases). V lost 1 base to trimming and J lost 2 bases, with 12 bases between them. CDR1 is KGHSH, CDR2 LQKENI, per germline. The CDR3 is made up of 15 amino acids.

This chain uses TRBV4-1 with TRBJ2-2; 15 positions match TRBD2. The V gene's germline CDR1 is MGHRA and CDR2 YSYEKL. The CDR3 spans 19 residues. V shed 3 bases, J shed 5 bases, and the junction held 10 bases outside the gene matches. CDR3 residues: CASSHGPGTSGRSTGELFF. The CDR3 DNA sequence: TGCGCCAGCAGCCACGGTCCCGGGACTAGCGGGAGGTCGACCGGGGAGCTGTTTTTT.

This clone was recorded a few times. The CDR3 loop is CASSLGTGGSDEQFF. As DNA, the CDR3 is TGTGCCAGCAGCTTAGGGACAGGGGGTAGCGATGAGCAGTTCTTC. The chain carries TRBV7-9 and TRBJ2-1; 10 nucleotides agree with TRBD1. The ends lost 1 base at V and 8 bases at J; junction bases unmatched: 5. Germline V gene lookup returns CDR1 SEHNR and CDR2 FQNEAQ (reference sequence). There are 15 residues in the CDR3.

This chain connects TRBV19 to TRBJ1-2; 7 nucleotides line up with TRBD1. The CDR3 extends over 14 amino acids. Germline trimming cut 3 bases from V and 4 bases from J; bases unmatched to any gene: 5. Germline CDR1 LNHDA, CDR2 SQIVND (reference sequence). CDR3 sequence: CASSMGNRGYGYTF. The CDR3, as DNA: TGTGCCAGTAGTATGGGTAACAGGGGCTATGGCTACACCTTC.

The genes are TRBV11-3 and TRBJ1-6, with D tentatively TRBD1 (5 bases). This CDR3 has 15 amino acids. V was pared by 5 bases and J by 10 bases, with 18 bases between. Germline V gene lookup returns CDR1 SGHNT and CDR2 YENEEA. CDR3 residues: CASSKGGGFGSPLHF. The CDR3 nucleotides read TGTGCCAGCAGCAAAGGTGGGGGGTTTGGATCACCCCTCCACTTT. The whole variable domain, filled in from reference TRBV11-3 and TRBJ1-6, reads EAGVVQSPRYKIIEKKQPVAFWCNPISGHNTLYWYLQNLGQGPELLIRYENEEAVDDSQLPKDRFSAERLKGVDSTLKIQPAELGDSAVYLCASSKGGGFGSPLHFGNGTRLTVT.

CDR3 coding DNA: TGTGCCAGCAGTGAAGCCGTGGGGAGGGAGTTCTTC. Translating it yields CASSEAVGREFF. J is TRBJ2-1 and V is TRBV6-1; 7 positions match TRBD2. V shed 0 bases and J 14 bases; nucleotides not matched to a gene: 4. This CDR3 contains 12 residues. The germline V gene has CDR1 MNHNS and CDR2 SASEGT.

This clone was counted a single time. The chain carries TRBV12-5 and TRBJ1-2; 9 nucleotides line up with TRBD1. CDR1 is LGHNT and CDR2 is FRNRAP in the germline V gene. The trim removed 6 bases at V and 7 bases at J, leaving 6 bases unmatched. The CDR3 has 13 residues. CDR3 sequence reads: CASGGQGSSGYTF. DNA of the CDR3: TGTGCTAGTGGGGGACAGGGCTCCTCTGGCTACACCTTC. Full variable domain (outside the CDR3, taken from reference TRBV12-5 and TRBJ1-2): DARVTQTPRHKVTEMGQEVTMRCQPILGHNTVFWYRQTMMQGLELLAYFRNRAPLDDSGMPKDRFSAEMPDATLATLKIQPSEPRDSAVYFCASGGQGSSGYTFGSGTRLTVV.

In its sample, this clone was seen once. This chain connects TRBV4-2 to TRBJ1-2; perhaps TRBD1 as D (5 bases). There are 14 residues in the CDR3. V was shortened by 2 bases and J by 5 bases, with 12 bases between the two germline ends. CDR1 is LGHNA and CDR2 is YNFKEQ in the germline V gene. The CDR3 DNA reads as TGTGCCAGCAGCCAACTCGGGGGGGAGTATGGCTACACCTTC. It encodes CASSQLGGEYGYTF.

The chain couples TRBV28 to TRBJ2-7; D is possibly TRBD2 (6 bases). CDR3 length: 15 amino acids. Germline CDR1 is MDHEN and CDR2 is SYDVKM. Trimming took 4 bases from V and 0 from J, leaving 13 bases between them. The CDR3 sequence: CASSSTSTLSYEQYF. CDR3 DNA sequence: TGTGCCAGCAGTTCTACTAGCACCCTCTCCTACGAGCAGTACTTC.

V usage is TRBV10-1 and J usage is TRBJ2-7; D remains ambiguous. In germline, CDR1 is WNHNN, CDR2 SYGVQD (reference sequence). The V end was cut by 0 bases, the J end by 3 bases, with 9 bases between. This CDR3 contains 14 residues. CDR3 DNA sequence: TGCGCCAGCAGTGAGTCGGGCCACGGCTACGAGCAGTACTTC. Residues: CASSESGHGYEQYF.

The CDR3 spells CASSLADNYGYTF. The CDR3 DNA follows: TGCGCCAGCAGCTTGGCAGATAACTATGGCTACACCTTC. The chain is built from TRBV5-1 and TRBJ1-2, with D unclear. The V and J ends lost 0 bases and 1 base respectively, with 4 bases between them. Germline assignment: CDR1 SGHRS and CDR2 YFSETQ. CDR3 length equals 13 residues. Full variable domain (outside the CDR3, taken from reference TRBV5-1 and TRBJ1-2): KAGVTQTPRYLIKTRGQQVTLSCSPISGHRSVSWYQQTPGQGLQFLFEYFSETQRNKGNFPGRFSGRQFSNSRSEMNVSTLELGDSALYLCASSLADNYGYTFGSGTRLTVV.

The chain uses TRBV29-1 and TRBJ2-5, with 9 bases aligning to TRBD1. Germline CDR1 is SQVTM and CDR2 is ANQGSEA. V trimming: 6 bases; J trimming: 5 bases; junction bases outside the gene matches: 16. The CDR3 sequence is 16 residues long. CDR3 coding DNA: TGCAGCGTCGATGACAGGGGGGGTGTCACCAGGGAGACCCAGTACTTC. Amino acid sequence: CSVDDRGGVTRETQYF.

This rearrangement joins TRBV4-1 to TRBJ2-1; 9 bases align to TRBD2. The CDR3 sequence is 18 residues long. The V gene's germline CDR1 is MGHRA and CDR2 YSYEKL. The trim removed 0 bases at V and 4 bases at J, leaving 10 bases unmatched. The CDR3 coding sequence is TGCGCCAGCAGCCAAGATGAGGGACTAGCCCTTTATTACAATGAGCAGTTCTTC. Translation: CASSQDEGLALYYNEQFF.

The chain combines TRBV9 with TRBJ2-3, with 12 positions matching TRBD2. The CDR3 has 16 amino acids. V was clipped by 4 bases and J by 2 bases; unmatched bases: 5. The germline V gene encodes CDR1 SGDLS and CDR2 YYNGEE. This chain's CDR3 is CASSSASGGATDTQYF. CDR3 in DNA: TGTGCCAGCAGCTCCGCTAGCGGGGGGGCCACAGATACGCAGTATTTT.

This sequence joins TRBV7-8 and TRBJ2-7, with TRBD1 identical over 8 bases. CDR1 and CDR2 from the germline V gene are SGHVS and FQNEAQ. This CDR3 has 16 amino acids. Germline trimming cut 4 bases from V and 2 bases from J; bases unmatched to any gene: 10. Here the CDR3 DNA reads TGTGCCAGCAGCTACCGGACCGGGACAGGAGCCTACGAGCAGTACTTC. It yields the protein CASSYRTGTGAYEQYF. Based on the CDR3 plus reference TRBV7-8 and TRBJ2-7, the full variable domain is GAGVSQSPRYKVAKRGQDVALRCDPISGHVSLFWYQQALGQGPEFLTYFQNEAQLDKSGLPSDRFFAERPEGSVSTLKIQRTQQEDSAVYLCASSYRTGTGAYEQYFGPGTRLTVT.

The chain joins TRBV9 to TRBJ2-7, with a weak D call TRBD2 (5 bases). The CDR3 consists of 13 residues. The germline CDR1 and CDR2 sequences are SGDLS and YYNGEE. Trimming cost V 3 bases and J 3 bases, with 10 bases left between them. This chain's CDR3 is CASSAGIGYEQYF. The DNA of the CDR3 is TGTGCCAGCAGCGCGGGAATTGGCTACGAGCAGTACTTC. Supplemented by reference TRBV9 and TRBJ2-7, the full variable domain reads DSGVTQTPKHLITATGQRVTLRCSPRSGDLSVYWYQQSLDQGLQFLIQYYNGEERAKGNILERFSAQQFPDLHSELNLSSLELGDSALYFCASSAGIGYEQYFGPGTRLTVT.

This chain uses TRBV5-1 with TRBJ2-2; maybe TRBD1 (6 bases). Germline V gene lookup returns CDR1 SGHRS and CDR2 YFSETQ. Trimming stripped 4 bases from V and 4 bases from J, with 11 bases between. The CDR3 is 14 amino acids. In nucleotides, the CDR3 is TGCGCCAGCAGCATGGGACAAGCCACCGGGGAGCTGTTTTTT. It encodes CASSMGQATGELFF.

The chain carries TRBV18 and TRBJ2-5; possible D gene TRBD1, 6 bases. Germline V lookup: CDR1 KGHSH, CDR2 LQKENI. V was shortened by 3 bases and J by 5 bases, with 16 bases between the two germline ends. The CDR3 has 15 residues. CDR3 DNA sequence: TGTGCCAGCTCACCGAGCACAGGGATGACGGAGACCCAGTACTTC. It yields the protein CASSPSTGMTETQYF.

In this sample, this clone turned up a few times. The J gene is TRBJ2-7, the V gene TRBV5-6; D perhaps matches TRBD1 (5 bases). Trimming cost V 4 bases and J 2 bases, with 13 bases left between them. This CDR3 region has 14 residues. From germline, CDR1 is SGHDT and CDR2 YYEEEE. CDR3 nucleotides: TGTGCCAGCAGCGAGGAAACAGGCCCCTACGAGCAGTACTTC. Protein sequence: CASSEETGPYEQYF.

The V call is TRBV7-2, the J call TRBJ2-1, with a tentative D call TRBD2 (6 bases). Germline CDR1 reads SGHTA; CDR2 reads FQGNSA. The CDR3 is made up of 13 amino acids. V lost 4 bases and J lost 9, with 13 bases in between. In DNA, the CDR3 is TGTGCCAGCAGCTGGCGGGGTGGCGGTGAGCAGTTCTTC. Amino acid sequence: CASSWRGGGEQFF.

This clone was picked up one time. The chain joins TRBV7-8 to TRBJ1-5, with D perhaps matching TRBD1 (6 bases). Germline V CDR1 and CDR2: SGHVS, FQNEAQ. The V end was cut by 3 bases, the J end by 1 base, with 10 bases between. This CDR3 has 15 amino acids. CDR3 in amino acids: CASSLSRGSNQPQHF. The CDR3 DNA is TGTGCCAGCAGCTTGTCCAGGGGAAGCAATCAGCCCCAGCATTTT.

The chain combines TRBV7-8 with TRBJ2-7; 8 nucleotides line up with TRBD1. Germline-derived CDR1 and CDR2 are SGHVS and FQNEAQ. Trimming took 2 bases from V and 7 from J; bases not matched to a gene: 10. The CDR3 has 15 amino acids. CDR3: CASSLSPGGTGEQYF. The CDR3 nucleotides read TGTGCCAGCAGCTTAAGTCCAGGGGGCACAGGAGAGCAGTACTTC.

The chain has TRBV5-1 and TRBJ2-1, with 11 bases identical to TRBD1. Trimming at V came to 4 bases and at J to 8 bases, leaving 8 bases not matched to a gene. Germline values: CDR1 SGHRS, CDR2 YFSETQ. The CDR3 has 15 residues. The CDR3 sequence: CASSLSDRGLDEQFF. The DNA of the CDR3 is TGCGCCAGCAGCCTATCGGACAGGGGGCTCGATGAGCAGTTCTTC.